The 26 T cell receptor beta chains in this list originate from one sample, sequenced in a study of vaccination and CD4 T cells after COVID-19. The antigens these receptors bind are not known. Regarding treatment: roughly 11-day PBMC culture with coronavirus spike peptide pools or control peptides (ViraFEST assay). Sequencing of DNA taken from cultured CD4+ T cells relied on the Oncomine TCR Beta short-read assay. TCRdb passed the PCR reads through MiXCR, listing each CDR3 protein once. The table includes 15,000 to 20,000 distinct CDR3 sequences, more than 40% detected once. This sample comprised CD4+ T cells from blood, cultured in vitro, obtained after SARS-CoV-2 vaccination. These receptors were collected from a human donor who had recovered from COVID-19.

In DNA, the CDR3 is TGTGCCAGCAGTTTGCTGACCCCCGGGAGGGCTTACGAGCAGTACTTC. Residues: CASSLLTPGRAYEQYF. The V call is TRBV27, the J call TRBJ2-7; 8 bases are shared with TRBD2. V shed 3 bases and J 4 bases; nucleotides not matched to a gene: 11. This CDR3 is 16 amino acids long. The germline gives CDR1 MNHEY, CDR2 SMNVEV (reference sequence).

The V gene is TRBV7-9, the J gene TRBJ1-5; D uncertain. This CDR3 is 13 amino acids long. Trimming took off 0 bases at V and 7 bases at J, with 7 bases between the two ends. The germline V gene encodes CDR1 SEHNR and CDR2 FQNEAQ (reference sequence). The CDR3 nucleotides read TGTGCCAGCAGCTTAGCCGAATTCCAGCCCCAGCATTTT. Encoded protein: CASSLAEFQPQHF.

This rearrangement joins TRBV28 to TRBJ2-7; D unresolved. Germline loops: CDR1 MDHEN, CDR2 SYDVKM. V was pared by 6 bases and J by 6 bases, with 15 bases between. The CDR3 is 13 residues long. The chain's CDR3 is CASRRSGSLEQYF. The DNA for the CDR3 is TGTGCCAGCAGAAGGTCGGGTTCCCTCGAGCAGTACTTC.

By frequency in the sample, this clonotype is medium-sized. This chain uses TRBV20-1 with TRBJ2-5; D ambiguous. V was trimmed by 0 bases and J by 5 bases, leaving 4 bases between them. CDR1 and CDR2 (germline): DFQATT, SNEGSKA (reference sequence). The CDR3 contains 11 residues. The CDR3 protein is CSARDYETQYF. The CDR3 region has the DNA TGCAGTGCTAGAGATTACGAGACCCAGTACTTC.

This chain links TRBV12-3 or TRBV12-4 with TRBJ2-2, with TRBD2 as a possible D gene (6 bases). V was clipped by 11 bases and J by 0 bases, with 13 bases between them. The CDR3 runs to 14 residues. The CDR3 spells CAQGRDSNTGELFF. In nucleotides, the CDR3 is TGTGCCCAAGGAAGGGACTCGAACACCGGGGAGCTGTTTTTT.

The chain combines TRBV20-1 with TRBJ1-1; no definite D call. The CDR3 consists of 11 residues. Per germline, CDR1 DFQATT and CDR2 SNEGSKA (reference sequence). V lost 7 bases to trimming and J lost 1 base, with 7 bases between them. The chain's CDR3 is CSVQKNTEAFF. The CDR3 DNA follows: TGCAGTGTTCAGAAGAACACTGAAGCTTTCTTT.

This sequence joins TRBV29-1 and TRBJ2-5; D call uncertain. The CDR3 is 10 residues long. Trimming stripped 4 bases from V and 1 base from J, with 1 base between. Looked up from germline, CDR1 is SQVTM and CDR2 is ANQGSEA. CDR3 coding DNA: TGCAGCGTTGTCCAAGAGACCCAGTACTTC. Protein sequence: CSVVQETQYF.

There are a few counts of this clonotype. The V and J genes are TRBV2 and TRBJ2-1; TRBD1 matches at 9 bases. V was clipped by 5 bases and J by 6 bases; unmatched bases: 2. This CDR3 is 13 amino acids long. Germline V gene sequence: CDR1 SNHLY, CDR2 FYNNEI. In DNA form, the CDR3 reads TGTGCCAGCAGTCGGGGACAGGGCAATGAGCAGTTCTTC. Translated, it gives CASSRGQGNEQFF.

The chain is built from TRBV5-6 and TRBJ1-2; D unclear. The length of the CDR3 is 14 residues. The germline gives CDR1 SGHDT, CDR2 YYEEEE. The ends were cut back, 1 base at V and 8 bases at J, with 15 bases in the middle. The CDR3 spells CASSLFAPAGGYTF. DNA of the CDR3: TGTGCCAGCAGCTTGTTTGCTCCTGCTGGAGGCTACACCTTC.

This chain links TRBV6-2 or TRBV6-3 with TRBJ2-5; 7 bases are a match to TRBD1. The V gene's germline CDR1 is MNHEY and CDR2 SVGEGT. The CDR3 totals 14 residues. V was clipped by 6 bases and J by 4 bases; unmatched bases: 8. CDR3 residues: CASSPTGEGETQYF. The CDR3 region has the DNA TGTGCCAGCAGCCCTACAGGGGAAGGAGAGACCCAGTACTTC.

This sequence joins TRBV28 and TRBJ1-2; D might be TRBD1 (5 bases). Germline V lookup: CDR1 MDHEN, CDR2 SYDVKM. The germline V and J ends were trimmed by 5 bases and 3 bases, with 13 bases remaining between them. The CDR3 loop spans 14 amino acids. The CDR3, as DNA: TGTGCCAGCAGTGCAGCCCGGGGGGACTATGGCTACACCTTC. Amino acid sequence: CASSAARGDYGYTF.

The rearrangement links TRBV7-3 to TRBJ2-1; 8 bases match TRBD2. CDR3 length: 15 residues. Per germline, CDR1 SGHTA and CDR2 FQGTGA. V shed 0 bases, J shed 4 bases, and the junction held 2 bases outside the gene matches. The CDR3 DNA reads TGTGCCAGCAGCTTAACGGGACTAGGGTACAATGAGCAGTTCTTC. Translation: CASSLTGLGYNEQFF.

The V and J genes are TRBV20-1 and TRBJ2-1; D is perhaps TRBD1 or TRBD2 (5 bases each). Germline assignment: CDR1 DFQATT and CDR2 SNEGSKA (reference sequence). V lost 5 bases and J 5 bases, leaving 22 bases between the germline ends. The length of the CDR3 is 16 residues. For the CDR3, the DNA is TGCAGTGCTCTTTTGAGCTGGGACGCACGGAACAATGAGCAGTTCTTC. It is translated as CSALLSWDARNNEQFF.

This chain links TRBV10-3 with TRBJ2-5; D gene unclear. V was trimmed by 10 bases and J by 5 bases, leaving 14 bases between them. The CDR3 length is 12 residues. CDR1 is ENHRY, CDR2 SYGVKD, per germline. CDR3 in amino acids: CATGPETETQYF. DNA for the CDR3: TGTGCCACCGGACCGGAGACGGAGACCCAGTACTTC.

The V call is TRBV7-9, the J call TRBJ1-2; TRBD1 matches 10 bases. With 5 bases clipped from V and 7 bases from J, the junction kept 7 bases outside the gene matches. The CDR3 loop spans 14 amino acids. In germline, CDR1 is SEHNR, CDR2 FQNEAQ (reference sequence). The CDR3 nucleotides read TGTGCCAGCAGCCTCCCGGACAGGGGGAGTGGCTACACCTTC. Protein product: CASSLPDRGSGYTF.

The sample holds a few counts of this clonotype. The V and J genes are TRBV27 and TRBJ1-2, with D perhaps TRBD1 (5 bases). This CDR3 is built from 13 residues. Germline V gene data show CDR1 as MNHEY and CDR2 as SMNVEV (reference sequence). The V end was cut by 6 bases, the J end by 2 bases, with 10 bases between. CDR3 protein: CASSLGANYGYTF. CDR3 DNA sequence: TGTGCCAGCAGCTTAGGGGCGAACTATGGCTACACCTTC.

The chain carries TRBV7-9 and TRBJ1-5; the D is unclear. The V and J ends lost 1 base and 0 bases respectively, with 4 bases between them. The germline V gene encodes CDR1 SEHNR and CDR2 FQNEAQ (reference sequence). The CDR3 loop spans 14 amino acids. CDR3 coding DNA: TGTGCCAGCAGCTTAGGGTATAGCAATCAGCCCCAGCATTTT. Protein: CASSLGYSNQPQHF.

This rearrangement joins TRBV7-8 to TRBJ2-5, with TRBD2 matching over 8 bases. This CDR3 has 14 amino acids. From germline, CDR1 is SGHVS and CDR2 FQNEAQ. The V segment lost 5 bases and the J segment 3 bases; nucleotides outside the gene matches: 5. In nucleotides, the CDR3 is TGTGCCAGCAGCCCCATGGGACTAGAAGAGACCCAGTACTTC. Translating gives CASSPMGLEETQYF. Full variable domain (rest looked up from reference TRBV7-8 and TRBJ2-5): GAGVSQSPRYKVAKRGQDVALRCDPISGHVSLFWYQQALGQGPEFLTYFQNEAQLDKSGLPSDRFFAERPEGSVSTLKIQRTQQEDSAVYLCASSPMGLEETQYFGPGTRLLVL.

This sequence joins TRBV7-9 and TRBJ2-3; 7 bases map to TRBD2. Germline CDR1 reads SEHNR; CDR2 reads FQNEAQ (reference sequence). CDR3 size: 15 residues. Trimming at V came to 2 bases and at J to 4 bases, leaving 6 bases not matched to a gene. CDR3 amino acids: CASSLSGGTADTQYF. CDR3 coding DNA: TGTGCCAGCAGCTTATCCGGGGGGACTGCAGATACGCAGTATTTT.

Comments on this clonotype: At one of its ends the junction is not consistent with the germline gene, which may arise from a read error. The rearrangement joins TRBV6-4 to TRBJ2-3; 8 positions match TRBD2. CDR1 MRHNA and CDR2 SNTAGT come from the germline V gene. The CDR3 is 14 residues long. As DNA, the CDR3 is TGTGCCGGCAGCGGTTGCGGGGGGACAGATACGCAGTATTTT. Its translation: CAGSGCGGTDTQYF.

This chain joins TRBV5-1 and TRBJ1-2; 9 nucleotides agree with TRBD1. The germline CDR1 and CDR2 sequences are SGHRS and YFSETQ. V trimming: 3 bases; J trimming: 3 bases; junction bases outside the gene matches: 3. This CDR3 region has 14 residues. The CDR3 DNA is TGCGCCAGCAGCTGGGACAGGGAGGACTATGGCTACACCTTC. This translates into CASSWDREDYGYTF.

The chain combines TRBV20-1 with TRBJ2-5; possible D gene TRBD2, 7 bases. CDR1 and CDR2 (germline): DFQATT, SNEGSKA (reference sequence). The CDR3 consists of 13 residues. CDR3 sequence (DNA): TGCACCAAGGGGGGGCTGGGGGGAGAGACCCAGTACTTC. It yields the protein CTKGGLGGETQYF.

This clonotype was found a few times. CDR3 nucleotide sequence: TGCAGTGCTCAATCACTAGCGGATACCTACAATGAGCAGTTCTTC. Its protein is CSAQSLADTYNEQFF. V and J are TRBV20-1 and TRBJ2-1; 8 bases align to TRBD2. V shed 5 bases and J 2 bases; nucleotides not matched to a gene: 8. The CDR3 totals 15 residues. Germline lookup yields CDR1 DFQATT and CDR2 SNEGSKA (reference sequence).

The J gene is TRBJ2-5, the V gene TRBV5-8; no firm D call. V lost 0 bases to trimming and J lost 5 bases, with 11 bases between them. Germline loops: CDR1 SGHTS, CDR2 YDEGEE. The CDR3 covers 14 residues. The CDR3 DNA is TGTGCCAGCAGCTTGGGGGTCCGCAGGGAGACCCAGTACTTC. It is translated as CASSLGVRRETQYF.

This chain uses TRBV7-9 with TRBJ1-5; the D gene is possibly TRBD1 (6 bases). In germline, CDR1 is SEHNR, CDR2 FQNEAQ (reference sequence). V lost 4 bases, J lost 2 bases, and 12 bases lay in between. CDR3 length: 15 residues. The CDR3 DNA reads as TGTGCCAGCAGCTCAACAGGGCGAGGCAATCAGCCCCAGCATTTT. Protein sequence: CASSSTGRGNQPQHF. Complete variable domain (other parts from reference TRBV7-9 and TRBJ1-5): DTGVSQNPRHKITKRGQNVTFRCDPISEHNRLYWYRQTLGQGPEFLTYFQNEAQLEKSRLLSDRFSAERPKGSFSTLEIQRTEQGDSAMYLCASSSTGRGNQPQHFGDGTRLSIL.

The V and J genes are TRBV7-9 and TRBJ2-3; 8 positions match TRBD2. The germline V gene has CDR1 SEHNR and CDR2 FQNEAQ (reference sequence). The CDR3 spans 14 residues. Germline trimming cut 5 bases from V and 0 bases from J; bases unmatched to any gene: 1. CDR3 nucleotides: TGTGCCAGCAGCCCGGGAGGGAGCACAGATACGCAGTATTTT. Amino acid sequence: CASSPGGSTDTQYF.